This T cell receptor beta chain was profiled in a study of graft-versus-host responses after intestinal transplantation. Sequenced by immunoSEQ multiplex PCR; TCRdb stores in-frame clones only, minus some. The sample has under 85,000 clones; less than 95% are singletons. The germline gives CDR1 LGHNA, CDR2 YNFKEQ. V was pared by 0 bases and J by 2 bases, with 4 bases of the junction left unmatched. This CDR3 region has 18 residues. Comment on this clone: No antigen is known for it.

The clonotype originates from a human donor who received an intestinal transplant. The chain uses TRBV4-2 and TRBJ2-3; 14 nucleotides line up with TRBD2. The specimen comprised unstimulated CD8+ T cells sorted from spleen or lymph node cells, sampled before intestinal transplant. In nucleotides, the CDR3 is TGTGCCAGCAGCCAAGAGGGACTAGCGGGGGACCCCACAGATACGCAGTATTTT. Translation: CASSQEGLAGDPTDTQYF.